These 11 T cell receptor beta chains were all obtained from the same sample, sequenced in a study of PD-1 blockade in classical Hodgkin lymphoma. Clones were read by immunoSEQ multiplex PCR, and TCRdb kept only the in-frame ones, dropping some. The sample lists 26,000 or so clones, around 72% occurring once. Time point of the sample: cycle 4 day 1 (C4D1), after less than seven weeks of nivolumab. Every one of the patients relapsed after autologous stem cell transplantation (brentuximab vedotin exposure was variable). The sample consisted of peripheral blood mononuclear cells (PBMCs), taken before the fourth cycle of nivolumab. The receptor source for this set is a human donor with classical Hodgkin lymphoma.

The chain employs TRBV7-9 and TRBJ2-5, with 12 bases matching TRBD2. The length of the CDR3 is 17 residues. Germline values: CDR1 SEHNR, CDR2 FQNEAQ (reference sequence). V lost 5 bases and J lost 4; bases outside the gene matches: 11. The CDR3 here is CASSTYTQGLAGETQYF. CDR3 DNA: TGTGCCAGCAGCACGTACACCCAGGGACTAGCGGGAGAGACCCAGTACTTC.

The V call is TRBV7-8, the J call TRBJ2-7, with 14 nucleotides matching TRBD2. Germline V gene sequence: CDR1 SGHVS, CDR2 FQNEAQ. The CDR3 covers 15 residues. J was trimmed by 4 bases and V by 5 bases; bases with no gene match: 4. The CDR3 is CASSQGTSGRYEQYF. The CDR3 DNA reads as TGTGCCAGCAGCCAAGGGACTAGCGGGAGATACGAGCAGTACTTC.

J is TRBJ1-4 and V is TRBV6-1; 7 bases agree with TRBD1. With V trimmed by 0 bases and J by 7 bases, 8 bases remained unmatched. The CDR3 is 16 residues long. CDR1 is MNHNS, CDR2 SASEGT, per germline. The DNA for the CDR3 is TGTGCCAGCAGTGAAGCAGGGACAGCGGCGGGTGAAAAACTGTTTTTT. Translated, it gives CASSEAGTAAGEKLFF.

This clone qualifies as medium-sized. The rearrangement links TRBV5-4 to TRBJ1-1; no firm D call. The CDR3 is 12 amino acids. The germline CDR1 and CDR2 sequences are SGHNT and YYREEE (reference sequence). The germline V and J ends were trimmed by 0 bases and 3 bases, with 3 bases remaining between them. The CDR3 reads CASSLGYTEAFF. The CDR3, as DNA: TGTGCCAGCAGCTTGGGTTACACTGAAGCTTTCTTT.

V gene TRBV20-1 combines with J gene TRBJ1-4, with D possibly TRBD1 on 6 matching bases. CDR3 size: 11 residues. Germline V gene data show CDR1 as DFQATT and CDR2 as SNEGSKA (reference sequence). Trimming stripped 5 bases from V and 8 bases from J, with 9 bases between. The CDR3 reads CSAAQGEKLFF. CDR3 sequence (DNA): TGCAGTGCTGCACAGGGAGAAAAACTGTTTTTT.

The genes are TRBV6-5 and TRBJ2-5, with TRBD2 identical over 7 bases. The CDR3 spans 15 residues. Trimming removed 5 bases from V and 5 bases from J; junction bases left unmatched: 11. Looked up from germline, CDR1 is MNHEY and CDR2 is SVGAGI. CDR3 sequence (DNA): TGTGCCAGCAGTGCCTGGGGGGGGGAGTGGGAGACCCAGTACTTC. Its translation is CASSAWGGEWETQYF.

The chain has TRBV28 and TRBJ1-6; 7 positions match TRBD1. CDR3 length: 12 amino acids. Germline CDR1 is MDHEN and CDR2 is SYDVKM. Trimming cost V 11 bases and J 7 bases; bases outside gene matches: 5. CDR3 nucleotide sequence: TGTGCCGCCGGGACAGCGAATTCACCCCTCCACTTT. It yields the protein CAAGTANSPLHF. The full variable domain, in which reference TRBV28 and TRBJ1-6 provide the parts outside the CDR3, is DVKVTQSSRYLVKRTGEKVFLECVQDMDHENMFWYRQDPGLGLRLIYFSYDVKMKEKGDIPEGYSVSREKKERFSLILESASTNQTSMYLCAAGTANSPLHFGNGTRLTVT.

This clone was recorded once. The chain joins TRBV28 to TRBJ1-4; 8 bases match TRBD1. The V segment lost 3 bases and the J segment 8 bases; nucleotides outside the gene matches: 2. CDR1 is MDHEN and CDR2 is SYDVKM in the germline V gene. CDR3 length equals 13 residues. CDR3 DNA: TGTGCCAGCAGTTTCTGGACAGGGGAAAAACTGTTTTTT. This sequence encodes CASSFWTGEKLFF.

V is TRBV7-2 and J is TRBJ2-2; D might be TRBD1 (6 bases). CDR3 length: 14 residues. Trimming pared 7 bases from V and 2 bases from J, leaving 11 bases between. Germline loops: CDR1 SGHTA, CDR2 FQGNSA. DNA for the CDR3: TGTGCCAGCACCGGACAGTATAACACCGGGGAGCTGTTTTTT. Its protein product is CASTGQYNTGELFF.

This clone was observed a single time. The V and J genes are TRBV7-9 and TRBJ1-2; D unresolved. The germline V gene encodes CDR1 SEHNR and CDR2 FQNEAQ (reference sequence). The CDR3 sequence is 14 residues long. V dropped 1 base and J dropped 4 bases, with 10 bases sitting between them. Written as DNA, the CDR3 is TGTGCCAGCAGCTTAGAAATAGAAGGCTATGGCTACACCTTC. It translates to CASSLEIEGYGYTF.

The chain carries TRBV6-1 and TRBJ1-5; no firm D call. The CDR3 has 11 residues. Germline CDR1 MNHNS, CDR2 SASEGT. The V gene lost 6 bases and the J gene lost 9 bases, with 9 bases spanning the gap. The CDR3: CASSEHGPQHF. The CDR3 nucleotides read TGTGCCAGCAGCGAACACGGGCCCCAGCATTTT.